The rows below give T cell receptor beta chains drawn from one sample of a study of T cell changes during pregnancy in multiple sclerosis. The table came from immunoSEQ multiplex PCR; TCRdb's copy has only in-frame clones and leaves some out. The sample contains 50,000 to 75,000 clones, roughly 91% of which appear only once. The sample in question was peripheral blood, obtained after pregnancy. The receptors were sampled from a female donor in good health, enrolled as a control in a pregnancy study. The CDR3 runs from the conserved cysteine through the conserved F or W. A D gene is named only where the DNA matches it firmly. Not all rows give a size; the values are once, few, many and, for expanded clones, a class.

.,.,14,TRBJ2-2,TRBV4-2,CASSPDRYTGELFF,TGTGCCAGCTCTCCTGACAGGTACACCGGGGAGCTGTTTTTT
TRBD2,.,15,TRBJ2-3,TRBV7-2,CASSTLAGGLDTQYF,TGTGCCAGCAGCACGCTAGCGGGGGGGCTAGATACGCAGTATTTT
TRBD1,.,15,TRBJ2-3,TRBV11-1,CASSTRTGGADTQYF,TGTGCCAGCAGCACGCGGACAGGGGGCGCAGATACGCAGTATTTT
TRBD2,once,16,TRBJ2-7,TRBV5-1,CASSLAPSGVRYEQYF,TGCGCCAGCAGCTTGGCGCCTAGCGGGGTTCGATACGAGCAGTACTTC
.,.,14,TRBJ1-2,TRBV27,CASSSVDSFYGYTF,TGTGCCAGCAGTTCCGTGGACAGCTTCTATGGCTACACCTTC
.,.,15,TRBJ1-3,TRBV7-9,CASSSQDSLGNTIYF,TGTGCCAGCAGCTCTCAGGACAGTCTCGGAAACACCATATATTTT
.,.,16,TRBJ2-7,TRBV7-2,CASSSHGGRGMGEQYF,TGTGCCAGCAGCTCACACGGGGGGCGGGGGATGGGGGAGCAGTACTTC
TRBD2,.,15,TRBJ2-7,TRBV7-9,CASSRERGPDYEQYF,TGTGCCAGCAGCCGCGAGCGGGGGCCCGACTACGAGCAGTACTTC
.,.,16,TRBJ2-2,TRBV5-5,CASSLGLRGFTGELFF,TGTGCCAGCAGCTTGGGACTACGGGGGTTCACCGGGGAGCTGTTTTTT
TRBD1,.,14,TRBJ1-1,TRBV7-9,CASSHVAGGTEAFF,TGTGCCAGCAGCCACGTCGCAGGGGGCACTGAAGCTTTCTTT
TRBD2,.,18,TRBJ2-5,TRBV5-8,CASSLWGLAGLLAETQYF,TGTGCCAGCAGCTTGTGGGGACTAGCGGGTCTATTGGCAGAGACCCAGTACTTC
TRBD1,.,13,TRBJ1-2,TRBV30,CAGQTGTASIYTF,TGTGCCGGCCAGACCGGGACAGCAAGCATCTACACCTTC
.,.,19,TRBJ1-2,TRBV21-1,CASTKKGIGTGGTVCGYTF,TGTGCCAGCACCAAGAAGGGTATCGGGACAGGGGGCACTGTTTGTGGCTACACCTTC
TRBD1,.,15,TRBJ1-1,TRBV28,CASSLRDRGFTEAFF,TGTGCCAGCAGTTTACGGGACAGGGGCTTCACTGAAGCTTTCTTT
.,.,14,TRBJ1-2,TRBV5-6,CASSLPPGDYGYTF,TGTGCCAGCAGCCTTCCTCCGGGGGACTATGGCTACACCTTC
TRBD2,.,16,TRBJ2-1,TRBV9,CASSPSGGVAYNEQFF,TGTGCCAGCAGCCCAAGCGGGGGGGTTGCCTACAATGAGCAGTTCTTC
TRBD1,once,18,TRBJ1-1,TRBV7-9,CASSLAMTGTRGDTEAFF,TGTGCCAGCAGCTTAGCGATGACAGGGACCCGTGGGGACACTGAAGCTTTCTTT
.,.,14,TRBJ1-1,TRBV6-4,CASSQGPWGTEAFF,TGTGCCAGCAGCCAGGGGCCATGGGGCACTGAAGCTTTCTTT
TRBD1,.,17,TRBJ2-7,TRBV2,CASSEPPGQSLSYEQYF,TGTGCCAGCAGTGAACCTCCGGGACAGAGTTTATCCTACGAGCAGTACTTC
TRBD2,.,16,TRBJ2-5,TRBV6-5,CASSYIASGGGETQYF,TGTGCCAGCAGTTACATCGCTAGCGGGGGAGGAGAGACCCAGTACTTC
TRBD1,.,14,TRBJ1-1,TRBV6-5,CASSGTGGFTEAFF,TGTGCCAGCAGCGGGACAGGGGGTTTTACTGAAGCTTTCTTT
TRBD1,.,16,TRBJ2-6,TRBV9,CASSSTGGFGANVLTF,TGTGCCAGCAGCTCAACAGGGGGTTTCGGGGCCAACGTCCTGACTTTC
.,.,15,TRBJ1-1,TRBV9,CASSPTDRPNTEAFF,TGTGCCAGCAGCCCTACGGACAGACCGAACACTGAAGCTTTCTTT
TRBD1,few,15,TRBJ1-1,TRBV9,CASSGTGGPDTEAFF,TGTGCCAGCAGCGGGACAGGGGGTCCCGACACTGAAGCTTTCTTT
.,.,18,TRBJ1-5,TRBV4-1,CASSPEGEGVFGNQPQHF,TGCGCCAGCAGTCCGGAGGGGGAGGGGGTGTTCGGCAATCAGCCCCAGCATTTT
.,.,12,TRBJ2-1,TRBV18,CASSLASYEQFF,TGTGCCAGCTCACTGGCTAGCTATGAGCAGTTCTTC
TRBD1,.,15,TRBJ1-5,TRBV2,CASSRDSLSNQPQHF,TGTGCCAGCAGTCGGGACAGTCTTAGCAATCAGCCCCAGCATTTT
.,.,15,TRBJ1-3,TRBV6-5,CASKEDSYSGNTIYF,TGTGCCAGCAAAGAGGACAGTTACTCTGGAAACACCATATATTTT
TRBD1,.,16,TRBJ1-6,TRBV4-3,CASSQETGTGGSPLHF,TGCGCCAGCAGCCAAGAGACCGGGACAGGGGGTTCACCCCTCCACTTT
TRBD2,.,18,TRBJ2-3,TRBV7-2,CASSESRDYLLSTDTQYF,TGTGCCAGCAGCGAGAGTCGGGACTACTTGCTTAGCACAGATACGCAGTATTTT
.,.,16,TRBJ1-1,TRBV7-3,CASSSDSTRMNTEAFF,TGTGCCAGCAGCTCAGACTCGACCCGGATGAACACTGAAGCTTTCTTT
TRBD1,.,13,TRBJ1-1,TRBV7-2,CASSSQGDTEAFF,TGTGCCAGCAGCTCACAGGGGGACACTGAAGCTTTCTTT
TRBD1,.,15,TRBJ1-1,TRBV7-3,CASSIQGDGSTEAFF,TGTGCCAGCAGCATACAGGGGGATGGTAGCACTGAAGCTTTCTTT
.,.,17,TRBJ2-7,TRBV9,CASSALRTATSSYEQYF,TGTGCCAGCAGCGCTCTTCGGACAGCCACCAGTTCCTACGAGCAGTACTTC
TRBD2,.,16,TRBJ2-1,TRBV6-6,CASSYSGGSSYNEQFF,TGTGCCAGCAGTTATTCCGGGGGGAGCTCCTACAATGAGCAGTTCTTC
.,.,16,TRBJ1-2,TRBV6-5,CASSYSREVGNYGYTF,TGTGCCAGCAGTTACTCGAGGGAGGTTGGGAACTATGGCTACACCTTC
TRBD1,.,13,TRBJ1-2,TRBV11-3,CASSSQGEYGYTF,TGTGCCAGCAGTTCCCAGGGGGAATATGGCTACACCTTC
.,.,14,TRBJ2-7,TRBV7-3,CASSRTAAAYEQYF,TGTGCCAGCAGCCGGACAGCGGCGGCCTACGAGCAGTACTTC
TRBD2,.,13,TRBJ2-5,TRBV2,CASDGGAQETQYF,TGTGCCAGCGACGGGGGGGCCCAGGAGACCCAGTACTTC
TRBD1,once,16,TRBJ2-7,TRBV30,CAWTSDGAGGLSEQYF,TGTGCCTGGACTTCTGATGGGGCAGGGGGCTTGTCCGAGCAGTACTTC
.,.,13,TRBJ2-7,TRBV30,CAWRQGRQYEQYF,TGTGCCTGGAGACAGGGCCGACAATACGAGCAGTACTTC